This entry lists 29 T cell receptor beta chains sequenced from one sample in a study of chemoradiotherapy in HPV16-positive cancers. Clones were read by immunoSEQ multiplex PCR, and TCRdb kept only the in-frame ones, dropping some. This sample yields a few thousand clones, of which nearly 80% are seen a single time; around a tenth belongs to the top ten. This material consisted of tumor tissue, taken from a patient who underwent chemoradiotherapy. Receptors were obtained from a human donor with HPV-associated anogenital cancer.

V gene TRBV18 combines with J gene TRBJ2-5; D not resolved. V was cut by 2 bases and J by 3 bases, with 4 bases left in between. The germline CDR1 and CDR2 sequences are KGHSH and LQKENI. The CDR3 is 12 amino acids. CDR3 protein: CASSPNEETQYF. The CDR3 coding sequence is TGTGCCAGCTCACCAAACGAAGAGACCCAGTACTTC. The variable domain in full, with the rest retrieved from reference TRBV18 and TRBJ2-5, is NAGVMQNPRHLVRRRGQEARLRCSPMKGHSHVYWYRQLPEEGLKFMVYLQKENIIDESGMPKERFSAEFPKEGPSILRIQQVVRGDSAAYFCASSPNEETQYFGPGTRLLVL.

This clone was seen a single time. The chain carries TRBV19 and TRBJ2-7; D uncertain. In germline, CDR1 is LNHDA, CDR2 SQIVND (reference sequence). V lost 6 bases and J lost 4, with 13 bases in between. The CDR3 contains 13 residues. CDR3 protein: CASSRPGGYEQYF. The CDR3 DNA reads TGTGCCAGTAGCAGACCGGGTGGTTACGAGCAGTACTTC.

This clone has a single count. This sequence joins TRBV5-5 and TRBJ2-3; 8 bases agree with TRBD2. Germline trimming cut 4 bases from V and 2 bases from J; bases unmatched to any gene: 12. This CDR3 spans 17 amino acids. Germline CDR1 SGHKS, CDR2 YYEKEE (reference sequence). CDR3 sequence (DNA): TGTGCCAGCAGCCCAACCCACACTAGCGGATACACAGATACGCAGTATTTT. This sequence encodes CASSPTHTSGYTDTQYF.

This chain joins TRBV5-5 and TRBJ2-3; D gene uncertain. Germline CDR1 and CDR2: SGHKS and YYEKEE (reference sequence). Trimming removed 0 bases at V and 0 bases at J, with 8 bases between. This CDR3 region has 15 residues. CDR3 coding DNA: TGTGCCAGCAGCTTGGGAGGTCGTAGCACAGATACGCAGTATTTT. Translated, it gives CASSLGGRSTDTQYF.

The CDR3, as DNA: TGTGCCAGCAGTCCCGACAGGGGGCGAGTCACTGAAGCTTTCTTT. Its translation is CASSPDRGRVTEAFF. The chain couples TRBV2 to TRBJ1-1; 10 positions match TRBD1. Germline V gene lookup returns CDR1 SNHLY and CDR2 FYNNEI. This CDR3 has 15 residues. V shed 5 bases, J shed 4 bases, and the junction held 7 bases outside the gene matches.

The rearrangement uses TRBV7-2 and TRBJ1-5; perhaps TRBD1 as D (5 bases). Deletions cut 1 base from V and 0 bases from J, with 16 bases between. The CDR3 is 18 residues long. Germline CDR1 and CDR2: SGHTA and FQGNSA. CDR3 residues: CASSLGAGRGHSNQPQHF. CDR3 DNA sequence: TGTGCCAGCAGCTTAGGGGCAGGGAGAGGCCATAGCAATCAGCCCCAGCATTTT.

The rearrangement joins TRBV6-1 to TRBJ1-3; no clear D gene. Per germline, CDR1 MNHNS and CDR2 SASEGT. The CDR3 has 15 residues. Trimming pared 1 base from V and 4 bases from J, leaving 11 bases between. For the CDR3, the DNA is TGTGCCAGCAGTGAAGAGGACGGCGGAGGAAACACCATATATTTT. It is translated as CASSEEDGGGNTIYF.

J is TRBJ2-3 and V is TRBV19, with 9 bases that match TRBD1. Germline CDR1 is LNHDA and CDR2 is SQIVND (reference sequence). Unmatched junction bases numbered 5, after V lost 4 bases and J lost 6 bases. The CDR3 length is 14 residues. CDR3 sequence reads: CASSTRDRVDTQYF. In DNA form, the CDR3 reads TGTGCCAGTAGTACCCGGGACAGGGTTGATACGCAGTATTTT.

This chain uses TRBV10-1 with TRBJ2-3, with 7 bases identical to TRBD1. The CDR3 consists of 14 residues. Germline V gene lookup returns CDR1 WNHNN and CDR2 SYGVQD (reference sequence). Unmatched junction bases numbered 5, after V lost 6 bases and J lost 2 bases. The CDR3 DNA sequence: TGCGCCAGCAGCCCACAGGGGATCACAGATACGCAGTATTTT. It specifies CASSPQGITDTQYF.

The gene calls are TRBV6-1 and TRBJ2-7, with D perhaps TRBD2 (5 bases). The germline V gene has CDR1 MNHNS and CDR2 SASEGT. Trimming removed 8 bases at V and 4 bases at J, with 12 bases between. The CDR3 sequence is 12 residues long. In DNA form, the CDR3 reads TGTGCCAGCGGACTGTTGGAGTACGAGCAGTACTTC. Translated: CASGLLEYEQYF.

The genes are TRBV29-1 and TRBJ1-4; D ambiguous. CDR1 is SQVTM, CDR2 ANQGSEA, per germline. The CDR3 is 10 residues long. The V gene lost 5 bases and the J gene lost 7 bases, with 5 bases spanning the gap. CDR3 protein: CSVYIEKLFF. The CDR3 DNA sequence: TGCAGCGTTTACATTGAAAAACTGTTTTTT.

This clone has only a few counts. The J gene is TRBJ2-3, the V gene TRBV19, with TRBD1 as a possible D gene (6 bases). Germline CDR1 LNHDA, CDR2 SQIVND (reference sequence). This CDR3 is built from 14 residues. V shed 8 bases and J shed 2 bases, with 14 bases lying between them. CDR3 residues: CASATRGFTDTQYF. The CDR3 DNA sequence: TGTGCCAGTGCGACGAGGGGGTTCACAGATACGCAGTATTTT.

The chain recombines TRBV2 with TRBJ2-5, with 7 bases aligning to TRBD1. The CDR3 runs 16 residues. V dropped 5 bases and J dropped 5; count of bases not matched to a gene: 14. The V gene's germline CDR1 is SNHLY and CDR2 FYNNEI. The CDR3 spells CASSIGVAGGRETQYF. The CDR3 DNA is TGTGCCAGCAGTATAGGAGTGGCAGGGGGAAGGGAGACCCAGTACTTC.

V gene TRBV12-2 combines with J gene TRBJ1-5. TRBV12-2 is given as a pseudogene. The CDR3 length is 18 residues. The CDR3 DNA follows: TGTGCAAGTCGTCCCCCCGGGCGGACGATCCGATTCAATCAGCCCCAGCATTTT. Amino acids: CASRPPGRTIRFNQPQHF.

This clone came up a few times. V gene TRBV5-1 combines with J gene TRBJ2-3; 8 positions match TRBD1. CDR3 size: 13 residues. The ends lost 4 bases at V and 11 bases at J; junction bases unmatched: 9. The germline V gene encodes CDR1 SGHRS and CDR2 YFSETQ. CDR3 residues: CASSPERGQGQYF. The CDR3 DNA is TGCGCCAGCAGCCCTGAAAGAGGACAGGGGCAGTATTTT.

V is TRBV18 and J is TRBJ2-1, with D possibly TRBD1 on 6 matching bases. V was clipped by 3 bases and J by 12 bases, with 9 bases between them. Germline assignment: CDR1 KGHSH and CDR2 LQKENI. This CDR3 contains 11 residues. The CDR3 nucleotides are TGTGCCAGCTCACCGGCCAGGGGGCAGTTCTTC. Translated, it gives CASSPARGQFF.

Sample share makes this clone hyperexpanded (1% or more). The chain is built from TRBV28 and TRBJ1-6; TRBD1 aligns across 8 bases. The V gene end was trimmed by 5 bases and the J gene end by 10 bases; junction bases not matched to a gene: 7. CDR3 length: 14 residues. Germline CDR1 MDHEN, CDR2 SYDVKM. In DNA, the CDR3 is TGTGCCAGCAGTCCCGGACAGGGAGGATCACCCCTCCACTTT. Its protein is CASSPGQGGSPLHF.

This chain joins TRBV9 and TRBJ1-5; TRBD1 matches 9 bases. There are 14 residues in the CDR3. The V gene end was trimmed by 8 bases and the J gene end by 8 bases; junction bases not matched to a gene: 11. Germline CDR1 reads SGDLS; CDR2 reads YYNGEE. The CDR3 region is CARQGASGREPQHF. Here the CDR3 DNA reads TGTGCCAGACAGGGGGCATCTGGGCGGGAGCCCCAGCATTTT.

This clone is termed large. The chain joins TRBV7-3 to TRBJ1-2, with 9 bases identical to TRBD1. This CDR3 is built from 16 residues. CDR1 and CDR2 (germline): SGHTA, FQGTGA. Trimming removed 5 bases from V and 8 bases from J; junction bases left unmatched: 15. The DNA for the CDR3 is TGTGCCAGCAGCCCCGGGACAGGGAGTGGGTCGGGAGGCTACACCTTC. Amino acid sequence: CASSPGTGSGSGGYTF.

This chain uses TRBV4-2 with TRBJ2-1; D is possibly TRBD2 (6 bases). Germline lookup yields CDR1 LGHNA and CDR2 YNFKEQ. The CDR3 runs to 15 residues. Trimming took 0 bases from V and 4 from J, leaving 10 bases between them. The DNA for the CDR3 is TGTGCCAGCAGCCAAGATGCGGAGGGATACAATGAGCAGTTCTTC. It is translated as CASSQDAEGYNEQFF.

As regards this clone: A read error may account for a junction end that differs from germline. The chain uses TRBV7-8 and TRBJ2-7; 8 bases agree with TRBD2. The CDR3 contains 18 residues. Germline V gives CDR1 SGHVS, CDR2 FQNEAQ. Here the CDR3 reads CASSQDRLTSALSYEQYF. CDR3 sequence (DNA): TGCGCCAGCAGCCAAGATCGTCTGACTAGCGCCCTATCCTACGAGCAGTACTTC.

The chain carries TRBV5-1 and TRBJ2-3; 10 bases agree with TRBD2. The CDR3 has 16 residues. Germline-derived CDR1 and CDR2 are SGHRS and YFSETQ. Unmatched junction bases numbered 9, after V lost 5 bases and J lost 3 bases. The CDR3 bases are TGCGCCAGCAGTGAGGCTAGCGGGAGTCGGACAGATACGCAGTATTTT. Translating it yields CASSEASGSRTDTQYF.

The rearrangement links TRBV29-1 to TRBJ2-2, with D possibly being TRBD2 (6 bases). Germline-derived CDR1 and CDR2 are SQVTM and ANQGSEA. Trimming took off 5 bases at V and 5 bases at J, with 18 bases between the two ends. The CDR3 consists of 15 residues. The CDR3 nucleotides read TGCAGCGTTCGGAGGGGAGAATTGGAGACCGGGGAGCTGTTTTTT. Translating gives CSVRRGELETGELFF.

This clone was picked up one time. The CDR3 spells CASRPRGLDQPQHF. The DNA for the CDR3 is TGTGCAAGTCGCCCGAGGGGCCTGGATCAGCCCCAGCATTTT. V usage is TRBV12-2 and J usage is TRBJ1-5. TRBV12-2 is a known pseudogene. This CDR3 region has 14 residues.

This rearrangement joins TRBV21-1 to TRBJ1-2. TRBV21-1 is given as a pseudogene. The CDR3 contains 12 residues. CDR3 DNA sequence: TGTGCCAGCAGCAAAGTTAAGTGTGGCTACACCTTC. Its translation is CASSKVKCGYTF.

The CDR3 nucleotides read TGTGCCAGCAGCGACTACGGGACAGGTCAAAACATTCAGTACTTC. This sequence encodes CASSDYGTGQNIQYF. V is TRBV7-9 and J is TRBJ2-4; 8 bases are shared with TRBD1. V shed 5 bases, J shed 5 bases, and the junction held 8 bases outside the gene matches. The germline V gene has CDR1 SEHNR and CDR2 FQNEAQ (reference sequence). CDR3 length equals 15 residues.

CDR3: CASSPGTGEPETQYF. In nucleotides, the CDR3 is TGTGCCAGCAGCCCCGGGACAGGGGAGCCGGAGACCCAGTACTTC. The chain combines TRBV6-4 with TRBJ2-5, with 10 positions matching TRBD1. The CDR3 totals 15 residues. Germline CDR1 is MRHNA and CDR2 is SNTAGT. V lost 6 bases, J lost 5 bases, and 9 bases stayed unmatched.

This clone was seen a handful of times. This rearrangement joins TRBV5-4 to TRBJ2-1; D might be TRBD1 (6 bases). With 0 bases removed from V and 2 bases from J, the gap between germline ends came to 9 bases. The CDR3 totals 15 residues. CDR1 and CDR2 from the germline V gene are SGHNT and YYREEE (reference sequence). CDR3 sequence reads: CASSLDRDTYNEQFF. CDR3 bases: TGTGCCAGCAGCTTGGACAGGGACACCTACAATGAGCAGTTCTTC.

J is TRBJ2-4 and V is TRBV27, with D possibly TRBD1 on 6 matching bases. V dropped 5 bases and J dropped 6 bases, with 11 bases sitting between them. Germline V gene sequence: CDR1 MNHEY, CDR2 SMNVEV (reference sequence). CDR3 length equals 13 residues. CDR3 DNA sequence: TGTGCCAGCAGTCCCCCGGACAGAAACATTCAGTACTTC. Its protein is CASSPPDRNIQYF.